This T cell receptor beta chain originates from a study of beta chain features in type 1 diabetes. Comment on this clone: Its target is not known.

Study outcomes and limitations: TCRB CDR3s were moderately but significantly shorter in Type 1 diabetes patients in all four CD4+ subsets.

Sequencing targeted expressed TCRB transcripts, as all isolated RNA had been reverse transcribed. Sequenced by immunoSEQ multiplex PCR; TCRdb stores in-frame clones only, minus some. The sample contains roughly 280,000 clones, 20% to 25% of which appear only once. Germline CDR1 SEHNR, CDR2 FQNEAQ (reference sequence). The CDR3 runs to 12 residues. V lost 9 bases, J lost 3 bases, and 11 bases lay in between. This rearrangement joins TRBV7-9 to TRBJ2-5; tentatively, D is TRBD2 (5 bases). Sequencing was performed on naive CD4+ T cells from blood. The receptor's source is a woman in her twenties or thirties with type 1 diabetes. The CDR3 nucleotides read TGTGCCAGTTCAGAGGGAGAAGAGACCCAGTACTTC. As protein: CASSEGEETQYF. Full variable domain (outside the CDR3, taken from reference TRBV7-9 and TRBJ2-5): DTGVSQNPRHKITKRGQNVTFRCDPISEHNRLYWYRQTLGQGPEFLTYFQNEAQLEKSRLLSDRFSAERPKGSFSTLEIQRTEQGDSAMYLCASSEGEETQYFGPGTRLLVL.